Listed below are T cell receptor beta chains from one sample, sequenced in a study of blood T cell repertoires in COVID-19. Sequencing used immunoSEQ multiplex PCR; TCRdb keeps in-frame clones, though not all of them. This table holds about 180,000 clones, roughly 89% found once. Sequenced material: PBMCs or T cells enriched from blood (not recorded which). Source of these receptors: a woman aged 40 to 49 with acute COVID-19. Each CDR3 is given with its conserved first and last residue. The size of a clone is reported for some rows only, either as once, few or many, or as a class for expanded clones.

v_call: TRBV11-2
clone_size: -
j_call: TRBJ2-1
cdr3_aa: CASSSTSGGASTYEQFF

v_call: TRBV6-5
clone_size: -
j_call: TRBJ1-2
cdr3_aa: CASSRDRRDYGYTF

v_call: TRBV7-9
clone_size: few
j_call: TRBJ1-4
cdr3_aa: CASSLGQATNEKLFF

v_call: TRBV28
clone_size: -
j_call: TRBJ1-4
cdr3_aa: CASSGHQGTNEKLFF

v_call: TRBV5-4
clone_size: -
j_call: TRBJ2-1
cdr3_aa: CASSTRGRGSYNEQFF

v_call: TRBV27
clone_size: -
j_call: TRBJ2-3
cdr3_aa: CASSHRLAGPDTQYF

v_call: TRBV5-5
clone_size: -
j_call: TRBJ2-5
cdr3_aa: CASSTWPGETQYF

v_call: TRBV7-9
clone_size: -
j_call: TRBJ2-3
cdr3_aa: CASGQSTSAFTDTQYF

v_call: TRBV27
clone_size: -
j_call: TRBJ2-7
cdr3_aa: CASSLGGRFEQYF

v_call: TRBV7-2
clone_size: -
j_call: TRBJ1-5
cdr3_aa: CASSQGHNNQPQHF

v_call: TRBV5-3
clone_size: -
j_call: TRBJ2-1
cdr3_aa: CARSRRYHYYGGMVDEQFF

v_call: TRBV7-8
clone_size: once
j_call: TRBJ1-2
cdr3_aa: CASSAGPNYGYTF

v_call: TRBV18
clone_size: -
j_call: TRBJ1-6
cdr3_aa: CASSSGGTGNLHF

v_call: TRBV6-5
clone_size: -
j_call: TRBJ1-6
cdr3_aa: CASRRQGVSPLHF

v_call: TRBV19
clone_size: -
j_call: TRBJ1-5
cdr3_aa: CASSSGQTNQPQHF

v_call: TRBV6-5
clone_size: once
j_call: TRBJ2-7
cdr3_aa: CATREQDSYEQYF

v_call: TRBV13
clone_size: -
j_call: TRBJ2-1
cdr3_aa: CASSSSGQGAYEQFF

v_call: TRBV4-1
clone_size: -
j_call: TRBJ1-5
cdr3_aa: CASSGNMGTGGSNQPQHF

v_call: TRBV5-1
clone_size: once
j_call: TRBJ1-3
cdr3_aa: CASSGVSGQTGKVNTIYF

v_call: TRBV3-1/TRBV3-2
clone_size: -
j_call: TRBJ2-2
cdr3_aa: CASSQENIAGGPTGELFF

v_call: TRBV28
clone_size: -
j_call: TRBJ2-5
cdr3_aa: CASRTPGQGAETQYF

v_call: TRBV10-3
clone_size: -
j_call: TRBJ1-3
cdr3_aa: CAISRQGFGNTIYF

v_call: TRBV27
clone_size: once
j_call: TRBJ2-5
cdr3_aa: CASSFQGETQYF

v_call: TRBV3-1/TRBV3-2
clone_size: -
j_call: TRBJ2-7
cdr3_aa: CASSQEGEAKPEQYF

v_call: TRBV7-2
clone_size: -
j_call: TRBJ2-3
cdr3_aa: CASRLRRQGTDTQYF

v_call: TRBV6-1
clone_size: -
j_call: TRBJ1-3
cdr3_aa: CASSEARRNTIYF

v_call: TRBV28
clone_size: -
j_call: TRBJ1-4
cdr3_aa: CASSSLGTGREELFF

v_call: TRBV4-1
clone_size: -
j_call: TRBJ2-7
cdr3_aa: CASSQSSGDGYEQYF

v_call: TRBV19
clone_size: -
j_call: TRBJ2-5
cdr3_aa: CASSMGGGYQETQYF

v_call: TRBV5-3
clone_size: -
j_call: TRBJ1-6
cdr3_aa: CARSLELRALPTHSYNSPLHF

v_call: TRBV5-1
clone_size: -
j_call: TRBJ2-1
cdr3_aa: CASSKAGPNNEQFF

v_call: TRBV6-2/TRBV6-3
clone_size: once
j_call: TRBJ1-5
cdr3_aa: CASSYMPHRDRDQPQHF

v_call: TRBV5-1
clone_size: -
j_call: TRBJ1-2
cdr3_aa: CASSLFGEEGYTF

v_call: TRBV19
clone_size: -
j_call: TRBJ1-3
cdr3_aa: CASREGGGTGNTIYF

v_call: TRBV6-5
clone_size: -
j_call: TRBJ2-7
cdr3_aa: CASSPWTGVLEQYF

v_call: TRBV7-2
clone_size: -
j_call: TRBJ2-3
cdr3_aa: CASSALWTTSTDTQYF

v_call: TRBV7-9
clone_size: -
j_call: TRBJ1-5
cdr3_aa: CASSMGGQPQHF

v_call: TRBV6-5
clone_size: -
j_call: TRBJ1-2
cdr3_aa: CASSYATGDLYGYTF

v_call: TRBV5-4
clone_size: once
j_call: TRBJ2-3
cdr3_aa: CASRTGLAITDTQYF

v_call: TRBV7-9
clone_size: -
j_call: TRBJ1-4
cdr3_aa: CASPKVRFEKLFF

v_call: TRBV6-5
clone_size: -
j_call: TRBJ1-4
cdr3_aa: CASGGTGFEKLFF

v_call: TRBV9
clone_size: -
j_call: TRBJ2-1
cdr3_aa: CASSVDHKREGLFF

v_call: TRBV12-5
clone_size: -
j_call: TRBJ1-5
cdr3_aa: CASGLTGLRQPQHF

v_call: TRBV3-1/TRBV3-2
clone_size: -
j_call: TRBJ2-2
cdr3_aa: CASSQNRGHGELFF

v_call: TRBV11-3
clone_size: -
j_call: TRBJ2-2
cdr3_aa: CASSLGDTYTGELFF

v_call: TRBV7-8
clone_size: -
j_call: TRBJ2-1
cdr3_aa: CASSLASTSGTKNEQFF

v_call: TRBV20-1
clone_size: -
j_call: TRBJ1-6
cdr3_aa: CSAIDGNSPLHF

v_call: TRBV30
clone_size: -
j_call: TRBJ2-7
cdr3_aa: CAWSVRRKTYEQYF

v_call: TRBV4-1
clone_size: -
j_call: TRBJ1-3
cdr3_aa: CASSEGYREGNTIYF

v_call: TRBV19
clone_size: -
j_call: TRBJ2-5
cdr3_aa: CASSTHGGLAGSRETQYF